The 28 T cell receptor beta chains below all came from one sample that was sequenced in a study of T cells in Graves' hyperthyroidism and ophthalmopathy. From RNA transcripts, TCR beta CDR3 regions were amplified. TCR CDR3 underwent first-round RT-PCR with the HTBI primer set. TCRdb reprocessed the multiplex PCR reads via MiXCR and lists one record per CDR3 protein. The repertoire holds about 360,000 distinct CDR3 sequences, with around 16% as singletons. The sequenced sample was blood. The receptors stem from a woman under 30 with Graves' hyperthyroidism that later progressed to Graves' ophthalmopathy.

Many counts were recorded for this clonotype. CDR3 nucleotides: TGTGCCATCAGTGTTACGGGACAGGCCGGCGACGAGCAGTACTTC. It codes for CAISVTGQAGDEQYF. V gene TRBV10-3 combines with J gene TRBJ2-7, with 8 bases lining up with TRBD1. Trimming removed 4 bases from V and 5 bases from J; junction bases left unmatched: 10. Germline CDR1 reads ENHRY; CDR2 reads SYGVKD. The CDR3 sequence is 15 residues long.

V is TRBV7-3 and J is TRBJ2-5; D may be TRBD1 or TRBD2 (5 bases each). V lost 0 bases, J lost 5 bases, and 10 bases lay in between. From germline, CDR1 is SGHTA and CDR2 FQGTGA. The CDR3 contains 14 residues. The CDR3 region has the DNA TGTGCCAGCAGCTTAACGGGGGAACGGGAGACCCAGTACTTC. It translates to CASSLTGERETQYF.

This chain uses TRBV19 with TRBJ2-4; D perhaps matches TRBD1 (6 bases). Germline V CDR1 and CDR2: LNHDA, SQIVND (reference sequence). V was shortened by 3 bases and J by 6 bases, with 18 bases between the two germline ends. The CDR3 loop spans 16 amino acids. DNA for the CDR3: TGTGCCAGTAGTATTGGGAATCCGGGACAACCAAACATTCAGTACTTC. This sequence encodes CASSIGNPGQPNIQYF. Variable domain in full (rest from reference TRBV19 and TRBJ2-4): DGGITQSPKYLFRKEGQNVTLSCEQNLNHDAMYWYRQDPGQGLRLIYYSQIVNDFQKGDIAEGYSVSREKKESFPLTVTSAQKNPTAFYLCASSIGNPGQPNIQYFGAGTRLSVL.

This clonotype showed up many times. The rearrangement links TRBV20-1 to TRBJ1-5; 11 bases match TRBD1. V lost 3 bases and J lost 5; bases outside the gene matches: 3. Germline-derived CDR1 and CDR2 are DFQATT and SNEGSKA (reference sequence). The CDR3 covers 14 residues. This chain's CDR3 is CSASRTGGDQPQHF. The CDR3 nucleotides are TGCAGTGCTAGCAGGACAGGGGGCGATCAGCCCCAGCATTTT.

J is TRBJ2-7 and V is TRBV4-3, with TRBD1 matching over 9 bases. V lost 3 bases, J lost 2 bases, and 5 bases stayed unmatched. The V gene's germline CDR1 is LGHNA and CDR2 YSLEER. The CDR3 covers 15 residues. CDR3 loop: CASSHRGTGPYEQYF. CDR3 DNA sequence: TGCGCCAGCAGCCACCGAGGGACAGGGCCCTACGAGCAGTACTTC.

The J gene is TRBJ1-6, the V gene TRBV6-5, with D uncertain. There are 19 residues in the CDR3. V was clipped by 0 bases and J by 9 bases, with 24 bases between them. Germline CDR1 reads MNHEY; CDR2 reads SVGAGI. The CDR3, as DNA: TGTGCCAGCAGTTACTCGTCTCTCGGTGACGCCCGCCGTCGTTCACCCCTCCACTTT. Protein product: CASSYSSLGDARRRSPLHF.

The V call is TRBV10-2, the J call TRBJ2-7; TRBD2 matches at 10 bases. V shed 6 bases, J shed 2 bases, and the junction held 7 bases outside the gene matches. The V gene's germline CDR1 is WSHSY and CDR2 SAAADI. This CDR3 is 15 amino acids long. The CDR3 sequence is CASRRTSGSPYEQYF. Here the CDR3 DNA reads TGCGCCAGCAGGAGGACTAGCGGAAGTCCCTACGAGCAGTACTTC.

This chain connects TRBV6-2 or TRBV6-3 to TRBJ2-6, with TRBD1 identical over 8 bases. The CDR3 is 15 residues long. Germline CDR1 is MNHEY and CDR2 is SVGEGT. The V gene end was trimmed by 6 bases and the J gene end by 2 bases; junction bases not matched to a gene: 3. The DNA for the CDR3 is TGTGCCAGCAGACAGGACAGGGCTGGGGCCAACGTCCTGACTTTC. Translated, it gives CASRQDRAGANVLTF.

The genes are TRBV27 and TRBJ2-5; D may correspond to TRBD1 or TRBD2 (5 bases each). V was trimmed by 6 bases and J by 7 bases, leaving 18 bases between them. This CDR3 contains 14 residues. Germline V gene data show CDR1 as MNHEY and CDR2 as SMNVEV (reference sequence). CDR3 bases: TGTGCCAGCAGCCTTTTGGGACCCGCGGCGACCCAGTACTTC. This translates into CASSLLGPAATQYF.

In its sample, this clonotype was seen many times. The CDR3 reads CASSLSGRVDEQFF. CDR3 nucleotide sequence: TGTGCCAGCAGCCTTAGCGGGAGAGTCGATGAGCAGTTCTTC. The chain has TRBV11-2 and TRBJ2-1; 9 bases are a match to TRBD2. CDR1 is SGHAT, CDR2 FQNNGV, per germline. V was pared by 5 bases and J by 8 bases, with 7 bases of the junction left unmatched. This CDR3 region has 14 residues.

A remark on this clonotype: This sequence may be a read error, since a much larger clone differs from it by one base. V gene TRBV5-1 combines with J gene TRBJ2-5; possible D gene TRBD2, 7 bases. Germline V lookup: CDR1 SGHRS, CDR2 YFSETQ. The CDR3 has 14 amino acids. V lost 3 bases, J lost 5 bases, and 14 bases lay in between. The CDR3 DNA sequence: TGCGCCAGCAGCTGGGGGGGCGTCGGTGAGACCCAGTACTTC. Translated, it gives CASSWGGVGETQYF.

Many counts were recorded for this clonotype. This chain joins TRBV5-1 and TRBJ1-2; 9 positions agree with TRBD1. CDR1 is SGHRS, CDR2 YFSETQ, per germline. The CDR3 covers 14 residues. With V trimmed by 0 bases and J by 6 bases, 3 bases remained unmatched. The DNA of the CDR3 is TGCGCCAGCAGCTTGGCTGGGGACAGGGATGGCTACACCTTC. Translated, it gives CASSLAGDRDGYTF.

This clonotype was observed many times. CDR3 DNA: TGCAGTGGCACCGGGACAGGGGGCTACACCTTC. This codes for CSGTGTGGYTF. The J gene is TRBJ1-2, the V gene TRBV20-1; 9 bases agree with TRBD1. There are 11 residues in the CDR3. Germline CDR1 reads DFQATT; CDR2 reads SNEGSKA (reference sequence). The trim removed 7 bases at V and 8 bases at J, leaving 5 bases unmatched.

In its sample, this clonotype was seen once. This sequence joins TRBV5-1 and TRBJ2-3; TRBD2 matches at 14 bases. The CDR3 extends over 15 amino acids. Germline V CDR1 and CDR2: SGHRS, YFSETQ. V dropped 4 bases and J dropped 4; count of bases not matched to a gene: 2. CDR3 in DNA: TGCGCCAGCAGCACGACTAGCGGGAGGGCAGATACGCAGTATTTT. Translation: CASSTTSGRADTQYF.

This clonotype was counted at least ten times. The gene calls are TRBV20-1 and TRBJ2-1, with 8 nucleotides matching TRBD2. Germline loops: CDR1 DFQATT, CDR2 SNEGSKA (reference sequence). With 4 bases clipped from V and 8 bases from J, the junction kept 13 bases outside the gene matches. CDR3 length: 15 amino acids. CDR3 residues: CSAIATAGGQDEQFF. In DNA, the CDR3 is TGCAGTGCTATTGCGACTGCGGGAGGTCAGGATGAGCAGTTCTTC.

The gene calls are TRBV4-3 and TRBJ2-1; TRBD2 agrees at 15 bases. The CDR3 is 18 residues long. Germline values: CDR1 LGHNA, CDR2 YSLEER. The junction had 10 bases not matched to a gene; V was cut back by 1 base and J by 9 bases. The CDR3 DNA is TGCGCCAGCAGCCAAGTCCCCGGGACTAGCGGGAGGAGGGGTGAGCAGTTCTTC. Translating it yields CASSQVPGTSGRRGEQFF.

This clonotype was counted many times. The chain joins TRBV12-3 or TRBV12-4 to TRBJ2-1; the D gene is possibly TRBD2 (6 bases). This CDR3 region has 15 residues. Trimming removed 7 bases at V and 3 bases at J, with 16 bases between. As DNA, the CDR3 is TGTGCCAGCAAAGGCGGGGAGCTCTTCTACAATGAGCAGTTCTTC. Its translation is CASKGGELFYNEQFF.

The genes are TRBV9 and TRBJ1-1, with D tentatively TRBD1 (5 bases). This CDR3 is 13 amino acids long. Trimming shortened V by 0 bases and J by 3 bases, and 6 bases separated the two germline ends. CDR1 and CDR2 from the germline V gene are SGDLS and YYNGEE. The CDR3 loop is CASSVEGDTEAFF. For the CDR3, the DNA is TGTGCCAGCAGCGTAGAAGGGGACACTGAAGCTTTCTTT. Together with reference TRBV9 and TRBJ1-1, the CDR3 gives the full variable domain: DSGVTQTPKHLITATGQRVTLRCSPRSGDLSVYWYQQSLDQGLQFLIQYYNGEERAKGNILERFSAQQFPDLHSELNLSSLELGDSALYFCASSVEGDTEAFFGQGTRLTVV.

J is TRBJ2-5 and V is TRBV5-4; 10 bases map to TRBD1. The germline CDR1 and CDR2 sequences are SGHNT and YYREEE (reference sequence). Losses at the gene ends were 2 bases for V and 5 bases for J; bases not matched to a gene: 9. This CDR3 region has 16 residues. The CDR3 region is CASSFRTGGTGETQYF. The CDR3 coding sequence is TGTGCCAGCAGCTTCCGGACAGGGGGGACGGGGGAGACCCAGTACTTC.

Notes on this clonotype: This may be a read error, as it is one base from a much larger clone. This sequence joins TRBV7-9 and TRBJ2-1, with D unresolved. The CDR3 loop spans 16 amino acids. V was clipped by 5 bases and J by 3 bases, with 17 bases between them. CDR1 is SEHNR, CDR2 FQNEAQ, per germline (reference sequence). CDR3 sequence (DNA): TGTGCCAGCAGCCCCCCCGAGGAGATCATCTACAATGAGCAGTTCTTC. It encodes CASSPPEEIIYNEQFF. Drawing the rest from reference TRBV7-9 and TRBJ2-1, the complete variable domain is DTGVSQNPRHKITKRGQNVTFRCDPISEHNRLYWYRQTLGQGPEFLTYFQNEAQLEKSRLLSDRFSAERPKGSFSTLEIQRTEQGDSAMYLCASSPPEEIIYNEQFFGPGTRLTVL.

This clonotype has at least ten counts. This chain connects TRBV3-1 to TRBJ2-7, with 8 bases aligning to TRBD2. The CDR3 totals 15 residues. CDR1 is LGHDT and CDR2 is YNNKEL in the germline V gene (reference sequence). The J segment lost 2 bases and the V segment lost 4 bases, leaving 7 bases of the junction unmatched. The CDR3 reads CASSRGLAETYEQYF. The DNA for the CDR3 is TGTGCCAGCAGCCGAGGACTAGCCGAGACCTACGAGCAGTACTTC.

This clonotype was recorded a few times. The gene calls are TRBV5-1 and TRBJ2-1; 7 nucleotides agree with TRBD2. This CDR3 spans 15 amino acids. V lost 4 bases, J lost 2 bases, and 6 bases stayed unmatched. The germline V gene encodes CDR1 SGHRS and CDR2 YFSETQ. Here the CDR3 reads CASSPTSRPYNEQFF. The CDR3 coding sequence is TGCGCCAGCAGCCCGACTAGCCGTCCCTACAATGAGCAGTTCTTC.

This clonotype was counted ten times or more. The rearrangement uses TRBV15 and TRBJ2-1; D is possibly TRBD2 (6 bases). CDR3 size: 16 residues. Between the trimmed V and J ends, which lost 0 bases and 2 bases, there was a span of 11 bases. Germline V gene sequence: CDR1 LNHNV, CDR2 YYDKDF (reference sequence). The DNA for the CDR3 is TGTGCCACCAGCAGAGATCGTAGCGGTACCTACAATGAGCAGTTCTTC. It yields the protein CATSRDRSGTYNEQFF.

This clonotype was found many times. The gene calls are TRBV3-1 and TRBJ1-5, with no clear D. V was pared by 0 bases and J by 9 bases, with 12 bases between. Germline CDR1 LGHDT, CDR2 YNNKEL (reference sequence). The CDR3 runs 14 residues. Written as DNA, the CDR3 is TGTGCCAGCAGCCAAGATGGGAAGCCTTCGCCCCAGCATTTT. Amino acid sequence: CASSQDGKPSPQHF.

The gene calls are TRBV12-3 or TRBV12-4 and TRBJ2-1; D unresolved. V was shortened by 10 bases and J by 0 bases, with 7 bases between the two germline ends. The CDR3 totals 12 residues. This CDR3 is CATGSSYNEQFF. For the CDR3, the DNA is TGTGCCACCGGTAGCTCCTACAATGAGCAGTTCTTC.

Comment on this clonotype: A much larger clone lies a single base off, so this may be a read error. The chain is built from TRBV20-1 and TRBJ2-3, with 7 bases fitting TRBD2. CDR3 size: 17 residues. The ends lost 5 bases at V and 6 bases at J; junction bases unmatched: 20. From germline, CDR1 is DFQATT and CDR2 SNEGSKA (reference sequence). Written as DNA, the CDR3 is TGCAGTGCTTCTGTCGGGCTACTAGCGCGACCTGCGGATACGCAGTATTTT. This sequence encodes CSASVGLLARPADTQYF.

This clonotype was found many times. The chain has TRBV20-1 and TRBJ1-2; a possible D gene is TRBD1 (6 bases). From germline, CDR1 is DFQATT and CDR2 SNEGSKA (reference sequence). Between the trimmed V and J ends, which lost 6 bases and 2 bases, there was a span of 13 bases. This CDR3 comprises 13 residues. The CDR3 DNA is TGCAGTGCCAGCGGGACAACCAACTATGGCTACACCTTC. Translated, it gives CSASGTTNYGYTF.

CDR3 DNA sequence: TGTGCCAGCAGTTCCTTGGGGGGGTTCTTC. Protein product: CASSSLGGFF. V is TRBV5-8 and J is TRBJ2-1; D is possibly TRBD2 (6 bases). This CDR3 is 10 amino acids long. CDR1 is SGHTS and CDR2 is YDEGEE in the germline V gene. V shed 5 bases and J shed 15 bases, with 12 bases lying between them.